The 12 T cell receptor beta chains in this list originate from one sample, sequenced in a study of beta chain features in type 1 diabetes. Antigens of these TCRs are unknown. The whole isolated RNA underwent reverse transcription, so sequencing captured expressed TCRB transcripts. The repertoire was sequenced with immunoSEQ multiplex PCR; TCRdb's copy has only in-frame clones and lacks some. The sample shows over 200,000 clones, approximately 11% of them seen only once. General study points: The study found moderately but significantly shorter TCRB CDR3s in all four CD4+ subsets of Type 1 diabetes patients.

Material for sequencing was naive CD4+ T cells from blood. These TCRs come from a young man with type 1 diabetes.

This clone was seen only a few times. This sequence joins TRBV6-1 and TRBJ2-5; TRBD1 aligns across 7 bases. The germline gives CDR1 MNHNS, CDR2 SASEGT. Unmatched junction bases numbered 17, after V lost 3 bases and J lost 4 bases. There are 18 residues in the CDR3. The CDR3 here is CASSDKKTGKDFGETQYF. The CDR3 coding sequence is TGTGCCAGCAGTGACAAAAAGACAGGGAAAGATTTTGGAGAGACCCAGTACTTC.

The chain joins TRBV9 to TRBJ2-5; 12 bases are a match to TRBD2. This CDR3 region has 17 residues. V dropped 0 bases and J dropped 2; count of bases not matched to a gene: 5. Germline-derived CDR1 and CDR2 are SGDLS and YYNGEE. DNA of the CDR3: TGTGCCAGCAGCGTAGTCGGGACTAGCGGGCTACAAGAGACCCAGTACTTC. Translation gives CASSVVGTSGLQETQYF.

This clone was found a few times. The chain carries TRBV4-1 and TRBJ1-5, with D hard to call. This CDR3 comprises 17 residues. V was trimmed by 4 bases and J by 0 bases, leaving 16 bases between them. CDR1 and CDR2 from the germline V gene are MGHRA and YSYEKL. CDR3 sequence (DNA): TGCGCCAGCAGCCCCTTTGCGGCTTTTCCTAGCAATCAGCCCCAGCATTTT. As protein: CASSPFAAFPSNQPQHF.

The table lists this clone with a few counts. The V call is TRBV18, the J call TRBJ1-5, with TRBD1 identical over 12 bases. This CDR3 comprises 17 residues. Trimming took 6 bases from V and 3 from J; bases not matched to a gene: 9. The V gene's germline CDR1 is KGHSH and CDR2 LQKENI. Written as DNA, the CDR3 is TGTGCCAGCTCCCCCGGGACAGGGGGCCTATACAATCAGCCCCAGCATTTT. It codes for CASSPGTGGLYNQPQHF.

This clone was seen a handful of times. Other DNA variants within this sample encode the same CDR3. The chain has TRBV18 and TRBJ2-7, with TRBD1 matching over 11 bases. The V segment lost 6 bases and the J segment 0 bases; nucleotides outside the gene matches: 4. The CDR3 has 15 amino acids. Germline-derived CDR1 and CDR2 are KGHSH and LQKENI. In nucleotides, the CDR3 is TGTGCCAGCTCCCCCGGGACAGGGGGCTCCTACGAGCAGTACTTC. This codes for CASSPGTGGSYEQYF.

This clone turned up a few times. The chain links TRBV5-1 to TRBJ2-1; weak D call: TRBD1 (5 bases). The V end was cut by 0 bases, the J end by 2 bases, with 9 bases between. Looked up from germline, CDR1 is SGHRS and CDR2 is YFSETQ. This CDR3 has 15 residues. In DNA, the CDR3 is TGCGCCAGCAGCTTGGGCGCAGGGCCCTACAATGAGCAGTTCTTC. Its protein is CASSLGAGPYNEQFF.

This clone has only one observation. This CDR3 reads CATSRDLAGGPLTQYF. CDR3 bases: TGTGCCACCAGCAGAGATCTTGCGGGGGGGCCCTTAACGCAGTATTTT. The chain has TRBV15 and TRBJ2-3; 9 bases line up with TRBD2. Trimming cost V 0 bases and J 9 bases; bases outside gene matches: 10. The CDR3 spans 16 residues. Germline V gene data show CDR1 as LNHNV and CDR2 as YYDKDF (reference sequence).

This clone was recorded a few times. The chain has TRBV7-2 and TRBJ2-5; D may be TRBD1 (6 bases). Germline V CDR1 and CDR2: SGHTA, FQGNSA. CDR3 size: 14 residues. V gave up 4 bases and J gave up 2 bases, with 11 bases separating them. CDR3 amino acids: CASSSTGIQETQYF. CDR3 bases: TGTGCCAGCAGCTCCACAGGGATACAAGAGACCCAGTACTTC. The full variable domain, its missing parts supplied by reference TRBV7-2 and TRBJ2-5, is GAGVSQSPSNKVTEKGKDVELRCDPISGHTALYWYRQSLGQGLEFLIYFQGNSAPDKSGLPSDRFSAERTGGSVSTLTIQRTQQEDSAVYLCASSSTGIQETQYFGPGTRLLVL.

The chain links TRBV5-1 to TRBJ2-5, with 12 bases matching TRBD2. The CDR3 has 15 amino acids. CDR1 is SGHRS and CDR2 is YFSETQ in the germline V gene. Unmatched junction bases numbered 6, after V lost 4 bases and J lost 5 bases. In DNA form, the CDR3 reads TGCGCCAGCAGCCTCCTAGCGGGGGGGCCGGAGACCCAGTACTTC. This codes for CASSLLAGGPETQYF.

In its sample, this clone was seen a few times. The gene calls are TRBV6-1 and TRBJ1-5; unclear D gene. The V end was cut by 6 bases, the J end by 0 bases, with 3 bases between. Per germline, CDR1 MNHNS and CDR2 SASEGT. The CDR3 loop spans 12 amino acids. The CDR3 protein is CASRHSNQPQHF. The CDR3 DNA sequence: TGTGCCAGCAGACATAGCAATCAGCCCCAGCATTTT.

The gene calls are TRBV7-8 and TRBJ2-1, with 10 bases identical to TRBD1. The CDR3 spans 15 residues. CDR1 is SGHVS and CDR2 is FQNEAQ in the germline V gene. Germline trimming cut 2 bases from V and 6 bases from J; bases unmatched to any gene: 4. The DNA for the CDR3 is TGTGCCAGCAGCTTAAAGTGGGACAGGGGCAATGAGCAGTTCTTC. Translated: CASSLKWDRGNEQFF.

The V gene is TRBV5-1, the J gene TRBJ1-5; TRBD1 agrees at 8 bases. CDR1 is SGHRS, CDR2 YFSETQ, per germline. The CDR3 has 16 residues. V shed 0 bases, J shed 0 bases, and the junction held 2 bases outside the gene matches. CDR3 in amino acids: CASSLGDRYSNQPQHF. In DNA form, the CDR3 reads TGCGCCAGCAGCTTGGGGGACAGGTATAGCAATCAGCCCCAGCATTTT.